This T cell receptor (beta chain) comes out of a study of vaccination and CD4 T cells after COVID-19. Study background: It was a median about 99 days after diagnosis, with a range of 35 to 161, that post-COVID samples were drawn. Controls had a CEFX pool, an HIV-1 Nef pool, or no peptide added. Study-level points and caveats: In median terms, SARS-CoV-2-reactive clonotypes went from roughly 21 to 40, a nonsignificant rise.

Sample treatment: approximately nine-day PBMC culture with coronavirus spike peptide pools or control peptides (ViraFEST assay). Unexposed donor CD4+ T cells predated the COVID-19 pandemic, collected 2011-2018. On this clonotype: The antigen is not known.

CDR3 size: 11 residues. The V end was cut by 6 bases, the J end by 4 bases, with 6 bases between. The Oncomine TCR Beta short-read assay sequenced DNA from cultured CD4+ T cells. TCRdb called the PCR reads again in MiXCR, with one record for every CDR3 protein. Altogether about 4,700 distinct CDR3 sequences are present, roughly 28% being singletons, with the ten largest covering more than 30%. The chain links TRBV12-3 or TRBV12-4 to TRBJ2-5; no clear D. The sequenced material came from CD4+ T cells from blood, cultured in vitro. The TCR was taken from a human donor in good health. In nucleotides, the CDR3 is TGTGCCAGCAGAAGCCTAGAGACCCAGTACTTC. It is translated as CASRSLETQYF.